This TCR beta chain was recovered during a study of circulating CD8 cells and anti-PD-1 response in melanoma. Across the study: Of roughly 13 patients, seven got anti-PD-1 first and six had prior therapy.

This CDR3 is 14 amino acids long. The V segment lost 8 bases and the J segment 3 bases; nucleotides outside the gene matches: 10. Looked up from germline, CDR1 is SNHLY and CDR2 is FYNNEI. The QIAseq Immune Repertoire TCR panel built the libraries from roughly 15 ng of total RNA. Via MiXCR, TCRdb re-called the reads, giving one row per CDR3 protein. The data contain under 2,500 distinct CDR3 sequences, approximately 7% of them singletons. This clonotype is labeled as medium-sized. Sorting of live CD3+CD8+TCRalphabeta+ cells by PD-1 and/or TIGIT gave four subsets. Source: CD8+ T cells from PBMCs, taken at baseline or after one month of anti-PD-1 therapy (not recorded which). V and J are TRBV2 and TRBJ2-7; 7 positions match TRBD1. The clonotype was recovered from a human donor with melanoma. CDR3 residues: CASSEGANNYEQYF. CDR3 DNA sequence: TGTGCCAGCTCTGAGGGGGCGAATAACTACGAGCAGTACTTC. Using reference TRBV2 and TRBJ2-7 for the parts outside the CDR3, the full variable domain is EPEVTQTPSHQVTQMGQEVILRCVPISNHLYFYWYRQILGQKVEFLVSFYNNEISEKSEIFDDQFSVERPDGSNFTLKIRSTKLEDSAMYFCASSEGANNYEQYFGPGTRLTVT.